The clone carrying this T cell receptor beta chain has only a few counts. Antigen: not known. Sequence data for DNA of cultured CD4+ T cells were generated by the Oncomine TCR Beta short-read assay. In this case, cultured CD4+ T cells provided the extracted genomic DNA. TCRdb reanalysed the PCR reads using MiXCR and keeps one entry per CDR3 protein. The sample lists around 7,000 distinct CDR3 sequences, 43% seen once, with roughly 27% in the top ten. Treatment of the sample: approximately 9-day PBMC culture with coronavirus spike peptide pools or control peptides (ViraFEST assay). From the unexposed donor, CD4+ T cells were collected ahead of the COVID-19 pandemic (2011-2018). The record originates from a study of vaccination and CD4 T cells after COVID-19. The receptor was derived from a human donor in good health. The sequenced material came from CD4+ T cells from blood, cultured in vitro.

CDR3 DNA sequence: TGTGCCAGCAGTCCATCGGGGGATACGCAGTATTTT. This encodes CASSPSGDTQYF. The V gene is TRBV27, the J gene TRBJ2-3; D is possibly TRBD2 (5 bases). Germline V gene lookup returns CDR1 MNHEY and CDR2 SMNVEV (reference sequence). Deletions cut 5 bases from V and 6 bases from J, with 9 bases between. The CDR3 consists of 12 residues.